This T cell receptor (beta chain) was observed in a study of PD-1 blockade in classical Hodgkin lymphoma. Germline lookup yields CDR1 MNHNS and CDR2 SASEGT. With V trimmed by 11 bases and J by 4 bases, 7 bases remained unmatched. The CDR3 has 13 amino acids. Data came from immunoSEQ multiplex PCR; TCRdb stores just in-frame clones and leaves some out. The table has fewer than 50,000 clones, around four fifths seen once. Time point reported: cycle 4 day 1 (C4D1), after 6 weeks of nivolumab. All patients experienced relapse after autologous stem cell transplantation, and brentuximab vedotin exposure was variable.

The TCR comes from a human donor with classical Hodgkin lymphoma. The sequencing used peripheral blood mononuclear cells (PBMCs), collected before the fourth cycle of nivolumab. The chain combines TRBV6-1 with TRBJ2-2, with TRBD1 identical over 7 bases. The CDR3 DNA reads as TGTGCCCTAGGGGGCGAAGCCACCGGGGAGCTGTTTTTT. It encodes CALGGEATGELFF.